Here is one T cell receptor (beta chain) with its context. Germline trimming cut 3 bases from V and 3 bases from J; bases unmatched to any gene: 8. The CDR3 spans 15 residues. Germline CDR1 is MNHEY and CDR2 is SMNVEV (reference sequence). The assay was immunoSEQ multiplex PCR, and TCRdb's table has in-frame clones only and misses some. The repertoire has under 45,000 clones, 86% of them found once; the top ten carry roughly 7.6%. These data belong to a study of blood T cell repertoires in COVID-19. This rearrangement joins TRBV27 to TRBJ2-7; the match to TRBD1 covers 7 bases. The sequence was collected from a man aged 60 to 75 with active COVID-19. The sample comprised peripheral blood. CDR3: CASSLSGTEYYEQYF. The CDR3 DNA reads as TGTGCCAGCAGTTTGTCCGGGACAGAATACTACGAGCAGTACTTC.